This TCR beta chain stems from a study of control samples from healthy donors and cancer patients. This CDR3 contains 13 residues. Per germline, CDR1 SGHNT and CDR2 YENEEA. V was cut by 0 bases and J by 0 bases, with 0 bases left in between. Produced via immunoSEQ multiplex PCR; TCRdb's table is partial and in-frame only. The sample includes about 53,000 clones, around 90% seen only once; the top ten take 11% to 15%. The sequence derives from a man aged 60 to 69 with head and neck cancer. The sequenced sample was PBMCs. The genes are TRBV11-3 and TRBJ1-3; D gene unclear. CDR3 sequence: CASSLDSGNTIYF. The CDR3, as DNA: TGTGCCAGCAGCTTAGACTCTGGAAACACCATATATTTT.